Following are 22 T cell receptor beta chains from one sample sequenced in a study of blood T cell repertoires in COVID-19. Profiled with immunoSEQ multiplex PCR; TCRdb holds only in-frame clones, not every one. There are about 400,000 clones in the sample; around 87% occur only once, and about 3% lies in the top ten. The sequenced sample consisted of peripheral blood. All receptors come from a human donor in a cohort sampled during active COVID-19.

The gene calls are TRBV19 and TRBJ2-7, with 11 bases identical to TRBD2. CDR3 size: 15 residues. Trimming cost V 2 bases and J 2 bases; bases outside gene matches: 2. Germline V gene data show CDR1 as LNHDA and CDR2 as SQIVND (reference sequence). For the CDR3, the DNA is TGTGCCAGTAGTATAACACTAGCGGGGGCCTACGAGCAGTACTTC. Translation: CASSITLAGAYEQYF. The full variable domain, rest sourced from reference TRBV19 and TRBJ2-7, is DGGITQSPKYLFRKEGQNVTLSCEQNLNHDAMYWYRQDPGQGLRLIYYSQIVNDFQKGDIAEGYSVSREKKESFPLTVTSAQKNPTAFYLCASSITLAGAYEQYFGPGTRLTVT.

This rearrangement joins TRBV19 to TRBJ1-2, with unresolved D. The germline CDR1 and CDR2 sequences are LNHDA and SQIVND (reference sequence). With 7 bases removed from V and 0 bases from J, the gap between germline ends came to 6 bases. The CDR3 runs to 12 residues. The CDR3 bases are TGTGCCAGTATTACAGCTAACTATGGCTACACCTTC. Translated: CASITANYGYTF.

This clone was counted only a few times. This chain connects TRBV3-1 (or the pseudogene TRBV3-2) to TRBJ2-7; D may be TRBD2 (6 bases). Trimming pared 4 bases from V and 1 base from J, leaving 11 bases between. The CDR3 length is 14 residues. CDR1 is LGHDT, CDR2 YNNKEL, per germline (reference sequence). The CDR3 spells CASSPRGTSYEQYF. The CDR3 nucleotides read TGTGCCAGCAGCCCCCGTGGGACTTCCTACGAGCAGTACTTC.

This sequence joins TRBV7-2 and TRBJ2-7; 11 bases align to TRBD2. CDR1 is SGHTA, CDR2 FQGNSA, per germline. The CDR3 length is 16 residues. The V and J ends lost 1 base and 2 bases, in that order; junction bases with no gene match: 4. The DNA for the CDR3 is TGTGCCAGCAGCTTAGGACTAGCGGGGCACACCTACGAGCAGTACTTC. Translation: CASSLGLAGHTYEQYF. The full variable domain, completed using reference TRBV7-2 and TRBJ2-7, is GAGVSQSPSNKVTEKGKDVELRCDPISGHTALYWYRQSLGQGLEFLIYFQGNSAPDKSGLPSDRFSAERTGGSVSTLTIQRTQQEDSAVYLCASSLGLAGHTYEQYFGPGTRLTVT.

The chain has TRBV12-3 or TRBV12-4 and TRBJ2-5; 7 bases align to TRBD1. The CDR3 covers 13 residues. V dropped 5 bases and J dropped 5; count of bases not matched to a gene: 5. In DNA, the CDR3 is TGTGCCAGCAGTATTAACAGGGGCGAGACCCAGTACTTC. It codes for CASSINRGETQYF.

The V call is TRBV24-1, the J call TRBJ1-3; no reliable D call. Germline V gene lookup returns CDR1 KGHDR and CDR2 SFDVKD. V was trimmed by 4 bases and J by 0 bases, leaving 3 bases between them. CDR3 length: 13 residues. The CDR3 DNA is TGTGCCACCAGTGACAGCTCTGGAAACACCATATATTTT. Its translation: CATSDSSGNTIYF.

The chain has TRBV28 and TRBJ2-7; TRBD2 matches 7 bases. Per the germline V gene, CDR1 is MDHEN and CDR2 is SYDVKM. This CDR3 has 12 amino acids. V lost 6 bases, J lost 2 bases, and 1 base stayed unmatched. DNA of the CDR3: TGTGCCAGCAGGACTAGCACCTACGAGCAGTACTTC. Protein: CASRTSTYEQYF.

The V call is TRBV9, the J call TRBJ2-1; TRBD2 matches 8 bases. The CDR3 has 15 amino acids. The ends lost 0 bases at V and 5 bases at J; junction bases unmatched: 4. Per the germline V gene, CDR1 is SGDLS and CDR2 is YYNGEE. CDR3 loop: CASSVELAVHNEQFF. The CDR3 DNA sequence: TGTGCCAGCAGCGTAGAACTAGCGGTCCACAATGAGCAGTTCTTC.

The rearrangement uses TRBV2 and TRBJ2-3, with 9 bases identical to TRBD2. Trimming cost V 6 bases and J 6 bases; bases outside gene matches: 7. This CDR3 is built from 14 residues. Germline V gene data show CDR1 as SNHLY and CDR2 as FYNNEI. Here the CDR3 DNA reads TGTGCCAGCAGAAGACTAGCGGTCGAGGATACGCAGTATTTT. Amino acids: CASRRLAVEDTQYF.

J is TRBJ2-2 and V is TRBV6-5, with 7 bases aligning to TRBD2. CDR1 MNHEY and CDR2 SVGAGI come from the germline V gene. CDR3 size: 15 residues. V lost 7 bases to trimming and J lost 5 bases; unmatched junction nucleotides: 10. CDR3 sequence reads: CASIRGGPHTGELFF. The CDR3 DNA is TGTGCCAGCATAAGGGGAGGGCCTCATACCGGGGAGCTGTTTTTT.

By proportion, this clone is medium-sized (0.01 to 0.1%). The chain links TRBV30 to TRBJ2-7; TRBD1 agrees at 7 bases. This CDR3 comprises 15 residues. The junction had 7 bases not matched to a gene; V was cut back by 2 bases and J by 0 bases. Looked up from germline, CDR1 is GTSNPN and CDR2 is SVGIG (reference sequence). The CDR3 protein is CAWSPRQGGSYEQYF. DNA for the CDR3: TGTGCCTGGAGTCCCCGACAGGGTGGCTCCTACGAGCAGTACTTC.

This chain uses TRBV5-1 with TRBJ2-5; TRBD1 matches 7 bases. The CDR3 has 15 amino acids. The V and J ends lost 0 bases and 3 bases, in that order; junction bases with no gene match: 5. Germline V CDR1 and CDR2: SGHRS, YFSETQ. The DNA for the CDR3 is TGCGCCAGCAGCTTGGGACAGGGCGGTGAAGAGACCCAGTACTTC. Translation gives CASSLGQGGEETQYF.

This clone turned up a few times. The V call is TRBV7-9, the J call TRBJ1-5; 8 bases line up with TRBD1. Germline assignment: CDR1 SEHNR and CDR2 FQNEAQ (reference sequence). This CDR3 has 17 amino acids. Trimming took 2 bases from V and 2 from J; bases not matched to a gene: 8. For the CDR3, the DNA is TGTGCCAGCAGCTTACAGGGGGCAGGGACGGGCAATCAGCCCCAGCATTTT. It is translated as CASSLQGAGTGNQPQHF.

The V gene is TRBV10-3, the J gene TRBJ1-2, with TRBD1 matching 9 bases. V shed 6 bases and J 8 bases; nucleotides not matched to a gene: 7. This CDR3 region has 13 residues. Germline V gives CDR1 ENHRY, CDR2 SYGVKD. The CDR3 region has the DNA TGTGCCATCAGACCGGGACAGGGTGGAGGCTACACCTTC. This encodes CAIRPGQGGGYTF.

Notes on this clone: Other nucleotide sequences from this sample produce the same CDR3. The chain carries TRBV2 and TRBJ2-5, with 9 bases that match TRBD2. This CDR3 has 13 amino acids. The V gene's germline CDR1 is SNHLY and CDR2 FYNNEI. V was pared by 2 bases and J by 5 bases, with 0 bases of the junction left unmatched. The CDR3, as DNA: TGTGCCAGCAGTGAACTAGCGGGGGAGACCCAGTACTTC. This codes for CASSELAGETQYF.

This rearrangement joins TRBV19 to TRBJ2-7; 7 nucleotides line up with TRBD1. The V gene end was trimmed by 5 bases and the J gene end by 6 bases; junction bases not matched to a gene: 7. The CDR3 contains 13 residues. The germline gives CDR1 LNHDA, CDR2 SQIVND (reference sequence). The CDR3 protein is CASSQTRDSEQYF. For the CDR3, the DNA is TGTGCCAGTAGTCAGACCCGGGACAGCGAGCAGTACTTC.

This sequence joins TRBV6-5 and TRBJ1-5, with D maybe TRBD1 (5 bases). This CDR3 spans 10 amino acids. The germline V gene encodes CDR1 MNHEY and CDR2 SVGAGI. Trimming took off 8 bases at V and 7 bases at J, with 6 bases between the two ends. The CDR3 DNA reads as TGTGCCAGCGGGGCGCAGCCCCAGCATTTT. As protein: CASGAQPQHF.

V is TRBV30 and J is TRBJ2-1; D is undetermined. The CDR3 sequence is 11 residues long. Per the germline V gene, CDR1 is GTSNPN and CDR2 is SVGIG (reference sequence). The ends were cut back, 2 bases at V and 5 bases at J, with 4 bases in the middle. The CDR3 sequence: CAWSTHNEQFF. The CDR3 nucleotides read TGTGCCTGGAGTACACACAATGAGCAGTTCTTC.

The V call is TRBV28, the J call TRBJ1-5, with 7 nucleotides matching TRBD1. V trimming: 5 bases; J trimming: 0 bases; junction bases outside the gene matches: 7. This CDR3 is built from 16 residues. CDR1 MDHEN and CDR2 SYDVKM come from the germline V gene. The CDR3: CASSRQGGFSNQPQHF. CDR3 nucleotide sequence: TGTGCCAGCAGTAGACAGGGAGGCTTTAGCAATCAGCCCCAGCATTTT.

The chain has TRBV3-1 (or the pseudogene TRBV3-2) and TRBJ2-5; D uncertain. The CDR3 covers 11 residues. V was cut by 5 bases and J by 4 bases, with 5 bases left in between. The germline CDR1 and CDR2 sequences are LGHDT and YNNKEL (reference sequence). The CDR3 is CASSLLETQYF. In DNA form, the CDR3 reads TGTGCCAGCAGCTTACTAGAGACCCAGTACTTC.

V is TRBV5-1 and J is TRBJ2-3; 14 bases fit TRBD2. Germline V lookup: CDR1 SGHRS, CDR2 YFSETQ. The CDR3 is 16 residues long. Trimming cost V 3 bases and J 3 bases; bases outside gene matches: 3. The DNA for the CDR3 is TGCGCCAGCAGCTGGAGGACTAGCGGGGGGACAGATACGCAGTATTTT. It codes for CASSWRTSGGTDTQYF.

V usage is TRBV6-5 and J usage is TRBJ1-4; the match to TRBD1 covers 10 bases. The junction had 3 bases not matched to a gene; V was cut back by 6 bases and J by 8 bases. Per germline, CDR1 MNHEY and CDR2 SVGAGI. The CDR3 is 13 amino acids. The DNA for the CDR3 is TGTGCCAGCAGGGGGGGACAGGGGGAAAAACTGTTTTTT. This translates into CASRGGQGEKLFF.